This record looks at one T cell receptor beta chain sequence and its context. TCRdb redid the calling of the 5' RACE reads with MiXCR, one entry per CDR3 protein. The sample includes 85,000 to 100,000 distinct CDR3 sequences, 17% of them seen just once. These data originate in a study of T cells of healthy individuals. This receptor was obtained from a human donor in good health.

The CDR3 protein is CSVETSGTGELFF. The CDR3 nucleotides read TGCAGTGTTGAGACTAGCGGCACCGGGGAGCTGTTTTTT. The rearrangement links TRBV20-1 to TRBJ2-2; 9 positions agree with TRBD2. Trimming at V came to 7 bases and at J to 4 bases, leaving 4 bases not matched to a gene. The CDR3 is made up of 13 amino acids. Germline V gives CDR1 DFQATT, CDR2 SNEGSKA (reference sequence).